A selection of T cell receptor beta chains follows, all from one sample in a study of CD8 T cells in ankylosing spondylitis. TCRdb re-derived calls from the 5' RACE reads in MiXCR, one entry per CDR3 protein. The data contain more than 150,000 distinct CDR3 sequences, 11% of them singletons. The specimen sequenced was blood, either unsorted or a sorted T cell fraction (not recorded which). These receptors all stem from a male donor with ankylosing spondylitis or in good health (not recorded which). Each CDR3 is given with its conserved first and last residue. Fields, in order: clone size, D gene, J gene, V gene, CDR3 DNA, CDR3 protein. A D gene is named only where the DNA matches it firmly. Clone size is not always given. Where it is, it says once, few, many or a class for expanded clones.

many	TRBD1	TRBJ1-1	TRBV6-6	TGTGCCAGCAAGGGGACAGGGGGCGCGGAAGCTTTCTTT	CASKGTGGAEAFF
many	.	TRBJ1-2	TRBV9	TGTGCCAGCAGCGTAGACTCGGACAGTGGCTACACCTTC	CASSVDSDSGYTF
many	.	TRBJ1-6	TRBV20-1	TGCAGTGCTAGAGCCTTCGTCAGCTCCTATAATTCACCCCTCCACTTT	CSARAFVSSYNSPLHF
few	.	TRBJ2-2	TRBV6-4	TGTGCCAGCAGCACGGGACAGAACACCGGGGAGCTGTTTTTT	CASSTGQNTGELFF
.	TRBD2	TRBJ2-7	TRBV5-6	TGTGCCAGCAGCCCCGGGACTACAAGCTCCTACGAGCAGTACTTC	CASSPGTTSSYEQYF
many	.	TRBJ2-1	TRBV29-1	TGCAGCGTTGATGCCAGGGGAACCTACAATGAGCAGTTCTTC	CSVDARGTYNEQFF
many	.	TRBJ2-1	TRBV28	TGTGCCAGCAGCTCACCCGGGACCTATGGCGATGAGCAGTTCTTC	CASSSPGTYGDEQFF
many	.	TRBJ1-1	TRBV6-2/TRBV6-3	TGTGCCAGCAGTTTCACCAGGGGCGCCACTGAAGCTTTCTTT	CASSFTRGATEAFF
few	TRBD1	TRBJ2-5	TRBV20-1	TGCAGTGTTTCGGACAGGGCGGCGACCCAGTACTTC	CSVSDRAATQYF
many	TRBD1	TRBJ1-2	TRBV12-3/TRBV12-4	TGTGCCAGCAGTCTGGGACAGGGAACAGCTAACTATGGCTACACCTTC	CASSLGQGTANYGYTF
many	TRBD2	TRBJ2-1	TRBV5-1	TGCGCCAGCAGCCTCGGGACTAGCGGGAAATACAATGAGCAGTTCTTC	CASSLGTSGKYNEQFF
.	.	TRBJ2-7	TRBV20-1	TGCAGTGCCGATCAATTACCACTAACCACTAGCACGCACGAGCAGTACTTC	CSADQLPLTTSTHEQYF
.	.	TRBJ1-6	TRBV5-1	TGCGCCAGCAGCCAGGGGTTGGGGCAGGGGAATTCACCCCTCCACTTT	CASSQGLGQGNSPLHF
many	TRBD1	TRBJ1-5	TRBV27	TGTGCCAGCAGTCCCGGGACAGGGAATCAGCCCCAGCATTTT	CASSPGTGNQPQHF
many	TRBD2	TRBJ2-5	TRBV6-2/TRBV6-3	TGTGCCAGCAGTTACCGGACAGAGCGGGGGGGAGACCAAGAGACCCAGTACTTC	CASSYRTERGGDQETQYF
few	TRBD2	TRBJ2-1	TRBV18	TGTGCCAGCTCAATGGCCGGGACTAGCGGGAAAAATGAGCAGTTCTTC	CASSMAGTSGKNEQFF
many	.	TRBJ2-5	TRBV25-1	TGTGCCAGCAGTGTTCGGGAGACCCAGTACTTC	CASSVRETQYF
.	.	TRBJ1-6	TRBV20-1	TGCAGTGCTAGAGATCATCGAGGGGTTAGCTCCTATAATTCACCCCTCCACTTT	CSARDHRGVSSYNSPLHF
many	.	TRBJ2-3	TRBV24-1	TGTGCCACCAGTGACCAGGGGAAGGGCGGCACAGATACGCAGTATTTT	CATSDQGKGGTDTQYF
.	.	TRBJ1-5	TRBV18	TGTGCCAGCTCATCTATACGGGGCCCCAATCAGCCCCAGCATTTT	CASSSIRGPNQPQHF
many	TRBD1	TRBJ1-1	TRBV4-1	TGCGCCAGCAGCCAAGAGGACAGGGGATCAGCTTTCTTT	CASSQEDRGSAFF
.	.	TRBJ2-1	TRBV2	TGTGCCAGCACCCGGACACCGAGCTCCTACAATGAGCAGTTCTTC	CASTRTPSSYNEQFF
many	.	TRBJ1-1	TRBV29-1	TGCAGCGTTGATGTGGGGGAAGGACGAACTGAAGCTTTCTTT	CSVDVGEGRTEAFF
many	.	TRBJ1-5	TRBV10-3	TGTGCCATCAGTGACCCTAGACAGGGCAATCAGCCCCAGCATTTT	CAISDPRQGNQPQHF
many	.	TRBJ1-3	TRBV5-6	TGTGCCAGCAGCCTGGTTAGCGTCTCTGGAAACACCATATATTTT	CASSLVSVSGNTIYF
many	.	TRBJ1-1	TRBV5-6	TGTGCCAGCAGCTTGGCGGCGGGGGGAGACACTGAAGCTTTCTTT	CASSLAAGGDTEAFF
few	.	TRBJ2-3	TRBV20-1	TGCAGTGCTATGTCCCGAGCGGATACGCAGTATTTT	CSAMSRADTQYF
many	.	TRBJ2-3	TRBV10-3	TGTGCCATCAGTGATGAAGGGCGGGACCACACGGATACGCAGTATTTT	CAISDEGRDHTDTQYF
.	.	TRBJ2-2	TRBV5-1	TGCGCCAGCAGCTTCAAGGGAGCGGAGGTGGGGATTCGCAACACCGGGGAGCTGTTTTTT	CASSFKGAEVGIRNTGELFF
.	TRBD2	TRBJ2-3	TRBV20-1	TGCAGTGCTAGAGTTAGCGGGGAAGGCACAGATACGCAGTATTTT	CSARVSGEGTDTQYF
.	.	TRBJ1-1	TRBV5-1	TGCGCCAGCAGCTTGCGGTGCGGGACTGAAGCTTTCTTT	CASSLRCGTEAFF
few	TRBD1	TRBJ1-1	TRBV20-1	TGCAGTGCCAGCCCGGGACAGGGGAGGACTGAAGCTTTCTTT	CSASPGQGRTEAFF
.	.	TRBJ1-4	TRBV6-1	TGTGCCGTCCGGGGCCCAACTAATGAAAAACTGTTTTTT	CAVRGPTNEKLFF
few	.	TRBJ1-1	TRBV14	TGTGCCAGCAGCCAAGATTACTTCCCGAACACTGAAGCTTTCTTT	CASSQDYFPNTEAFF
few	.	TRBJ1-4	TRBV5-5	TGTGCCAGCAGCTTAGGGGACCTTAATGAAAAACTGTTTTTT	CASSLGDLNEKLFF
few	.	TRBJ2-7	TRBV7-9	TGTGCCAGCAGCTTAAAGCGGCATCCCTACGAGCAGTACTTC	CASSLKRHPYEQYF
many	TRBD2	TRBJ2-1	TRBV7-7	TGTGCCAGCAGTCCACTAGCGGGGTCCTACAATGAGCAGTTCTTC	CASSPLAGSYNEQFF
.	TRBD2	TRBJ2-7	TRBV15	TGTGCCACCCTAGCGGTCAGCTTCTACGAGCAGTACTTC	CATLAVSFYEQYF
many	.	TRBJ2-5	TRBV29-1	TGCAGCGTCGTCTCTGTCCAAGAGACCCAGTACTTC	CSVVSVQETQYF
many	TRBD1	TRBJ2-7	TRBV15	TGTGCCACCAGCAGAGGTTCGGGACAGGGGGCCGGCTACGAGCAGTACTTC	CATSRGSGQGAGYEQYF
many	TRBD1	TRBJ2-5	TRBV5-6	TGTGCCAGCAGCGGGGACAGGGGCCAAGAGACCCAGTACTTC	CASSGDRGQETQYF
.	.	TRBJ2-5	TRBV18	TGTGCCAGCTCACCACTTTTCGCGGTACAAGAGACCCAGTACTTC	CASSPLFAVQETQYF
many	.	TRBJ1-2	TRBV10-3	TGTGCCATCAGTGTGGGGGGATCTAACTATGGCTACACCTTC	CAISVGGSNYGYTF
.	TRBD2	TRBJ2-3	TRBV5-1	TGCGCCAGCAGCTTCCGGCAGAGCGGGATCGGCACAGATACGCAGTATTTT	CASSFRQSGIGTDTQYF
many	TRBD1	TRBJ1-1	TRBV29-1	TGCAGCGTTGAAGATGGGACAGGGACCGCTGAAGCTTTCTTT	CSVEDGTGTAEAFF
many	.	TRBJ2-1	TRBV10-1	TGCGCCAGCAGTGAGTCGGTATTTGAGCAGTTCTTC	CASSESVFEQFF
.	.	TRBJ1-6	TRBV5-1	TGCGCCAGCAGCTTGGCAGGAGGAAATAATTCACCCCTCCACTTT	CASSLAGGNNSPLHF
many	.	TRBJ2-5	TRBV15	TGTGCCACCAGCAGAGATCGGGAGACCCAGTACTTC	CATSRDRETQYF
once	TRBD1	TRBJ1-2	TRBV9	TGTGCCGGCAGCGAGACAGGGTACTATGGCTACACCTTC	CAGSETGYYGYTF
.	.	TRBJ1-1	TRBV2	TGTGCCAGCAGTGAAGCCAGGGGAACGGGCTTTGAAGCTTTCTTT	CASSEARGTGFEAFF
few	.	TRBJ2-2	TRBV18	TGTGCCAGCTCACCTGGGGCCAGCGGCCCCCCCGGGGAGCTGTTTTTT	CASSPGASGPPGELFF
many	.	TRBJ2-4	TRBV20-1	TGCAGTGCTTACCAGCACCGGGACAACAAAAACATTCAGTACTTC	CSAYQHRDNKNIQYF
many	TRBD2	TRBJ2-3	TRBV5-1	TGCGCCAGCAGTTCGGGACTAGCGGGAGGACGCACAGATACGCAGTATTTT	CASSSGLAGGRTDTQYF
few	TRBD2	TRBJ2-1	TRBV3-1	TGTGCCAGCAGCCAACCCGGACTAGCGGGGTACAATGAGCAGTTCTTC	CASSQPGLAGYNEQFF
many	TRBD1	TRBJ2-7	TRBV3-1	TGTGCCAGCAGCCCGGGGTGGTCATCGACAGGGTACGAGCAGTACTTC	CASSPGWSSTGYEQYF
many	TRBD2	TRBJ2-1	TRBV24-1	TGTGCCACCAGTGATCCGGGACTAGCGGGGGGTAGCTCCTACAATGAGCAGTTCTTC	CATSDPGLAGGSSYNEQFF
many	.	TRBJ1-1	TRBV10-3	TGTGCCATCAGTGAGTCTGCAGGGGCGACCACTGAAGCTTTCTTT	CAISESAGATTEAFF